The T cell receptor beta chain under discussion was sequenced for a study of T cell responses to AZD1222 COVID-19 vaccine. Study-level findings and limits: The repertoires were collected only after the peak T cell response. It should be noted that donors were predominantly white British and more often female, and clonal diversity was possibly underestimated. CD4 TCRs covered the whole spike, strongest at regions 160-218 and 743-854. Per reports, nearly half of all spike-specific TCRs target regions that are unmutated in variants.

TCRdb's copy holds only in-frame clones and misses some; the assay was immunoSEQ multiplex PCR. The sample includes roughly 58,000 clones, more than 80% of them seen just once. In germline, CDR1 is LNHDA, CDR2 SQIVND (reference sequence). The length of the CDR3 is 13 residues. V lost 3 bases to trimming and J lost 10 bases, with 10 bases between them. Of note for this clone: Antigen: not known.

The clonotype comes from an adult in good health. Sequencing was performed on peripheral blood, taken on day 0 of MenACWY control vaccination. V is TRBV19 and J is TRBJ1-6; D remains ambiguous. The CDR3 reads CASSISLGSPLHF. Here the CDR3 DNA reads TGTGCCAGTAGTATCTCGTTGGGATCACCCCTCCACTTT.